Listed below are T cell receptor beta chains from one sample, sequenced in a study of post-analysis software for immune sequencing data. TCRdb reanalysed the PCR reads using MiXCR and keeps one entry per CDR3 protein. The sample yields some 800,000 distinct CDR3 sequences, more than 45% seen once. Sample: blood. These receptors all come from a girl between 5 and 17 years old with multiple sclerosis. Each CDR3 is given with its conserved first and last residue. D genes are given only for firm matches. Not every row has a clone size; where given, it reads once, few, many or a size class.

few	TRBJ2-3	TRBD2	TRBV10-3	TGTGCCATCGGTGCGGGAGGTGCAGATACGCAGTATTTT	CAIGAGGADTQYF
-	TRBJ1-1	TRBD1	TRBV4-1	TGCGCCAGCAGCCAAGAGGGCAGGGGGAGGACTGAAGCTTTCTTT	CASSQEGRGRTEAFF
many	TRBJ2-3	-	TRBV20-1	TGCAGTGCTAGATATGATTCAGCCGTCGCAGATACGCAGTATTTT	CSARYDSAVADTQYF
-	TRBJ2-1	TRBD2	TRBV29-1	TGCAGCGTTGAAGATCCCGGACTAGCGGGAGTCAATGAGCAGTTCTTC	CSVEDPGLAGVNEQFF
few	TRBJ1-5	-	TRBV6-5	TGTGCCAGCACTACGGGAGATCAGCCCCAGCATTTT	CASTTGDQPQHF
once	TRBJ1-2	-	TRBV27	TGTGCCAGCAGGGGGGGGCAGCTTTATGGCTACACCTTC	CASRGGQLYGYTF
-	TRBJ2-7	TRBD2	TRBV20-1	TGCAGTGCTGGGACTAGCGACTCCTACGAGCAGTACTTC	CSAGTSDSYEQYF
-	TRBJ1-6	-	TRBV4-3	TGCGCCAGCAGCCAAGATCTGAACGACAGATTGAGCTCCTATAATTCACCCCTCCACTTT	CASSQDLNDRLSSYNSPLHF
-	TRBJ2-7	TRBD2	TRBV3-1	TGTGCCAGCGGGACTAGCGGGAGCGAGCAGTACTTC	CASGTSGSEQYF
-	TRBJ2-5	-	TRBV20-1	TGCAGTCTTAGCCGGGCTAGCAAGGAGACCCAGTACTTC	CSLSRASKETQYF
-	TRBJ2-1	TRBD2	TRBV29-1	TGCAGCGTTGACGGGCTAGCGGGAAATTGGGAGCAGTTCTTC	CSVDGLAGNWEQFF
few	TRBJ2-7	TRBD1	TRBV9	TGTGCCAGCAGCGTAGCCTCAGGGGGCGAATACGAGCAGTACTTC	CASSVASGGEYEQYF
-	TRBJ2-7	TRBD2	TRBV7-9	TGTGCCAGCGGGAGGGACCTACTCTACGAGCAGTACTTC	CASGRDLLYEQYF
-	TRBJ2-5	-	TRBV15	TGTGCCACCGTGGGCCTCGGAGGGGAGACCCAGTACTTC	CATVGLGGETQYF
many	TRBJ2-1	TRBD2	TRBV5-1	TGCGCCAGCAGCTTGGCCGCGGGAGTGGGTGAGCAGTTCTTC	CASSLAAGVGEQFF
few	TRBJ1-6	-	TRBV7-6	TGTGCCAGCAGCCCCAGGGGACCGAATACCTATAATTCACCCCTCCACTTT	CASSPRGPNTYNSPLHF
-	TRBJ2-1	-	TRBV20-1	TGCAGTGCTTCCGGGAGCAGCTCCTACAATGAGCAGTTCTTC	CSASGSSSYNEQFF
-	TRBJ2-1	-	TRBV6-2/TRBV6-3	TGTGCCAGCAGTTACTCGACTTTTCGGACATCTTGGTACTATGAGCAGTTCTTC	CASSYSTFRTSWYYEQFF
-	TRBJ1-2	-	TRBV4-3	TGCGCCAGCAGCCAAGAGGCAGGGGCGAACTATGGCTACACCTTC	CASSQEAGANYGYTF
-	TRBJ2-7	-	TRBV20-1	TGCAGTGCTAGCGGGGAAAGATACTACGAGCAGTACTTC	CSASGERYYEQYF
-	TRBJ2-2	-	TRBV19	TGTGCCAGTGGCCGGCCGGGGGAGCTGTTTTTT	CASGRPGELFF
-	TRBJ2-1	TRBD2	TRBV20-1	TGCAGTGCTAGAGATCCTAGGCTAGCGGGGAGGAATGAGCAGTTCTTC	CSARDPRLAGRNEQFF
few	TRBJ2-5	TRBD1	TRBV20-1	TGCAGTGCACACAGGGGAGATGGACCTTATGAGCAGTACTTC	CSAHRGDGPYEQYF
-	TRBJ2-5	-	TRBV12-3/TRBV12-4	TGTGCCAGCAGTTTGCAGAACGGCGGAAAGCAGTACTTC	CASSLQNGGKQYF
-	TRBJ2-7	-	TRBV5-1	TGCGCCAGCAGCTTCGGGCAGGGGAGGAACGAGCAGTACTTC	CASSFGQGRNEQYF
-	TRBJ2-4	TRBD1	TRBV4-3	TGCGCCAGCAGCCAAGATAGAGGGACAGGGGTCCCAGGGATTCAGTACTTC	CASSQDRGTGVPGIQYF
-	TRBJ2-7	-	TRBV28	TGTGCCAGCAACTCCCTCAACTACGAGCAGTACTTC	CASNSLNYEQYF
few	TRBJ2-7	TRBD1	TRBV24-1	TGTGCCACCAGTGAGGCCGGGACAGGGGAGGCCGAGCAGTACTTC	CATSEAGTGEAEQYF
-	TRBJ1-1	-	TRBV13	TGTGCCAGCAGAGCAGGGTTCACTGAAGCTTTCTTT	CASRAGFTEAFF
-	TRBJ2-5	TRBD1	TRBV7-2	TGTGCCAGCAGCTTGGACAGGGGCATCCAAGAGACCCAGTACTTC	CASSLDRGIQETQYF
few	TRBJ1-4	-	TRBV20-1	TGCAGTGCTAGGTCGCGCTATAATGAAAAACTGTTTTTT	CSARSRYNEKLFF
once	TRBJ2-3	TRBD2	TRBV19	TGTGCCAGTAGTATAGGCGGGAGCCTCACAGATACGCAGTATTTT	CASSIGGSLTDTQYF
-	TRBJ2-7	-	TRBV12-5	TGTGCTAGTGGTTTGGCAGACAGCCGTGGGTACGAGCAGTACTTC	CASGLADSRGYEQYF
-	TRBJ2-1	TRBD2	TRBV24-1	TGTGCCACCAGTGACCGTAGCGGGAGGGTTTACAATGAGCAGTTCTTC	CATSDRSGRVYNEQFF
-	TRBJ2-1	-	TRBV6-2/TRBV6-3	TGTGCCAGCAGTCAAGGACGGAACTCCTACAATGAGCAGTTCTTC	CASSQGRNSYNEQFF
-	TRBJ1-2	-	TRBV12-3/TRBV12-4	TGTGCCAGCAGTTTAGAGGGACGGCCGAGCTCTGGCTACACCTTC	CASSLEGRPSSGYTF
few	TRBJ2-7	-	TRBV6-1	TGTGCCAGCACCTATAGCGGAGACCCCACCTACGAGCAGTACTTC	CASTYSGDPTYEQYF
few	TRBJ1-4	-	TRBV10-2	TGCGCCAGCAAGCCGGGAGGGCCTGAAAAACTGTTTTTT	CASKPGGPEKLFF
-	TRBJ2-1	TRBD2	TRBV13	TGTGCCAGCAGCTTGGTGGGGCAAGGCCCGGGACTAGCGGGAGGCTGGGATGAGCAGTTCTTC	CASSLVGQGPGLAGGWDEQFF
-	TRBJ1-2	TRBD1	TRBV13	TGTGCCAGCAGCACCGACAGGGGGCGCGGTGGCTACACCTTC	CASSTDRGRGGYTF
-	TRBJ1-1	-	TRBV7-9	TGTGTTGGACAGAGAGACACTGAAGCTTTCTTT	CVGQRDTEAFF
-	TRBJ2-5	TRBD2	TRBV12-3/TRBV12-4	TGTGCCAGCAGTTGGCTCGGACTAGCGGGAGGAATAGAGACCCAGTACTTC	CASSWLGLAGGIETQYF
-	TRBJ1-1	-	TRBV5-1	TGCGCCAGCAGGAAGGTAGAGACAGTGAACACTGAAGCTTTCTTT	CASRKVETVNTEAFF
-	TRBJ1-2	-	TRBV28	TGTGCCAGCTCCTCCGGGAGGCCCTATGGCTACACCTTC	CASSSGRPYGYTF
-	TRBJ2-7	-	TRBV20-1	TGCACCCCAAGCCGACTACAGTTCTACGAGCAGTACTTC	CTPSRLQFYEQYF
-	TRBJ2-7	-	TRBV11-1	TGTGCCAGCAGCCTCGGAGGAAACGGGGCCGAGCAGTACTTC	CASSLGGNGAEQYF
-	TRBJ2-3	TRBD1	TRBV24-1	TGTGCCACCAGTGACCAAGGACAGGGAGTTAGTTGGGATACGCAGTATTTT	CATSDQGQGVSWDTQYF